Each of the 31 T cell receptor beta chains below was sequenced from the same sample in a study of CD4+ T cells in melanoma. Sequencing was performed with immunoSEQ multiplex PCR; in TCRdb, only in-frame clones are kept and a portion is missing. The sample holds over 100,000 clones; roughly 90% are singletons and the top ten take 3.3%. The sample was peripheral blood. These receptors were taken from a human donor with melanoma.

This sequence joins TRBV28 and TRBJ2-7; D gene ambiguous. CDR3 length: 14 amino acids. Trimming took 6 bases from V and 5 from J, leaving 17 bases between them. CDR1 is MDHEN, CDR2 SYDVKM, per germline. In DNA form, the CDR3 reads TGTGCCAGCAGGACCCTCAGCGAAACCAACGAGCAGTACTTC. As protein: CASRTLSETNEQYF.

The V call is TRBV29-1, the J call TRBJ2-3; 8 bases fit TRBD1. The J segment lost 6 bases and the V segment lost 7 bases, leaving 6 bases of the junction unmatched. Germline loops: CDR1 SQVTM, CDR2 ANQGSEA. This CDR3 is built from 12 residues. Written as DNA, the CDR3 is TGCAGCGCCCAGGGGGCGGAGGATACGCAGTATTTT. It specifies CSAQGAEDTQYF.

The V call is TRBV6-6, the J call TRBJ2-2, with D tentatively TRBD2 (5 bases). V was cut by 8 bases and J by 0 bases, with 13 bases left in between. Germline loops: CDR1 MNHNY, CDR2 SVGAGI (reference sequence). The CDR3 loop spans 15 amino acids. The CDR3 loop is CASGLSDPNTGELFF. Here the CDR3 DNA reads TGTGCCAGCGGCCTTAGCGACCCGAACACCGGGGAGCTGTTTTTT.

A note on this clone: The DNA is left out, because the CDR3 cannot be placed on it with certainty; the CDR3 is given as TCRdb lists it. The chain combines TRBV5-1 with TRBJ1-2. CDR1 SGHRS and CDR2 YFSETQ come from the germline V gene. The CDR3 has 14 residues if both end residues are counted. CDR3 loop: CASSFGNGYYGYTF.

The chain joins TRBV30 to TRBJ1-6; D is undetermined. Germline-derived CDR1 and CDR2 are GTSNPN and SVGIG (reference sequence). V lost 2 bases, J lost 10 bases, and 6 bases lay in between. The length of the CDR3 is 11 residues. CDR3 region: CAWSIESPLHF. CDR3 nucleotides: TGTGCCTGGAGTATCGAGTCACCCCTCCACTTT. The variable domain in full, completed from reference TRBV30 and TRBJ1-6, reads SQTIHQWPATLVQPVGSPLSLECTVEGTSNPNLYWYRQAAGRGLQLLFYSVGIGQISSEVPQNLSASRPQDRQFILSSKKLLLSDSGFYLCAWSIESPLHFGNGTRLTVT.

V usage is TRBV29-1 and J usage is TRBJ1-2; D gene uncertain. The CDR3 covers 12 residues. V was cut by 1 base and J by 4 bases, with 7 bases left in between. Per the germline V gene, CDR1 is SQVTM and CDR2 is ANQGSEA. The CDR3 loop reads CSVEGRLYGYTF. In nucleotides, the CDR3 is TGCAGCGTTGAAGGAAGGCTCTATGGCTACACCTTC.

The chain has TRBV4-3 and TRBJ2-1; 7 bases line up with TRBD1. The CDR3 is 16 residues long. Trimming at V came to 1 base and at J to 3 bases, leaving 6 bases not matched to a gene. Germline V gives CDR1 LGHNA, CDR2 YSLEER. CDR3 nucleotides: TGCGCCAGCAGCCAAGGATGGGACAGCGGCTACAATGAGCAGTTCTTC. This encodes CASSQGWDSGYNEQFF.

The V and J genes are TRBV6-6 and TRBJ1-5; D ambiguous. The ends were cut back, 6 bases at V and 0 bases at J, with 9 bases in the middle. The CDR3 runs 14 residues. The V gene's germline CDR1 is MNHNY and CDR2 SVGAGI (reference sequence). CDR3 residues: CASRQTYSNQPQHF. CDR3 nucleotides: TGTGCCAGCAGACAGACCTATAGCAATCAGCCCCAGCATTTT.

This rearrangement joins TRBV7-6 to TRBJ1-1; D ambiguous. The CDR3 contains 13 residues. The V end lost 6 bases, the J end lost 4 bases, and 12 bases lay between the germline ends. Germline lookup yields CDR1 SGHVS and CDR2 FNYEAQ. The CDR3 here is CASRERSVTEAFF. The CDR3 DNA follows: TGTGCCAGCAGAGAGCGATCTGTCACTGAAGCTTTCTTT. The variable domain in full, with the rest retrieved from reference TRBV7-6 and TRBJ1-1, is GAGVSQSPRYKVTKRGQDVALRCDPISGHVSLYWYRQALGQGPEFLTYFNYEAQQDKSGLPNDRFSAERPEGSISTLTIQRTEQRDSAMYRCASRERSVTEAFFGQGTRLTVV.

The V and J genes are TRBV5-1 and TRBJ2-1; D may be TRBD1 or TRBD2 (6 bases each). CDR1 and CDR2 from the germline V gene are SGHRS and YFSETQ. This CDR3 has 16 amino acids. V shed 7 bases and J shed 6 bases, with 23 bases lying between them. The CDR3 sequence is CASVATVGGLSNEQFF. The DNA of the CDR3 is TGCGCCAGCGTCGCCACCGTGGGGGGCCTATCCAATGAGCAGTTCTTC.

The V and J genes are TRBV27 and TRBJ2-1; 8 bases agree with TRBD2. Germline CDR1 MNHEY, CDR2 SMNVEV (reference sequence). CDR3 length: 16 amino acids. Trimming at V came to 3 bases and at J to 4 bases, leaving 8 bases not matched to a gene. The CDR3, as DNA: TGTGCCAGCAGTTTGCCAGCGGGGGAGCCTTACAATGAGCAGTTCTTC. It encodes CASSLPAGEPYNEQFF.

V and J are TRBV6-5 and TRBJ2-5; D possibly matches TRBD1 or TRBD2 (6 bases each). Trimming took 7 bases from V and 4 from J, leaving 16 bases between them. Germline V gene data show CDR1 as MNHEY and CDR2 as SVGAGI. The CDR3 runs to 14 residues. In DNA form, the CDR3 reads TGTGCCAGCAATGGGGGGCCGGACGTAGAGACCCAGTACTTC. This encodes CASNGGPDVETQYF.

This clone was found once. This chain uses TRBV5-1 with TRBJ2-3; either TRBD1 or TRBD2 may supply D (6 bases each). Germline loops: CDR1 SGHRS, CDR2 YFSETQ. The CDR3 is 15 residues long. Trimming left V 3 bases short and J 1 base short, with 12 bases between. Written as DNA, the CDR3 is TGCGCCAGCAGCTATGGGGGGCGAGGCACAGATACGCAGTATTTT. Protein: CASSYGGRGTDTQYF.

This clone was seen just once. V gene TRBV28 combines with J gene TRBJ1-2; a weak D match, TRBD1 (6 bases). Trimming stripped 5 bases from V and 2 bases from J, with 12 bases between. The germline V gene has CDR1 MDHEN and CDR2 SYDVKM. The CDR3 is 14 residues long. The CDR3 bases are TGTGCCAGCAGTACGGGACACTTGAACTATGGCTACACCTTC. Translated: CASSTGHLNYGYTF.

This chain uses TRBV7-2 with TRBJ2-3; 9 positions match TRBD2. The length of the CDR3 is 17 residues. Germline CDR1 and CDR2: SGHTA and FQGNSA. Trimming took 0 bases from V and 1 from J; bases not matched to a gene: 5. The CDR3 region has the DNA TGTGCCAGCAGCTTAGCGCTCGCGGGGGGGGGCACAGATACGCAGTATTTT. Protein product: CASSLALAGGGTDTQYF.

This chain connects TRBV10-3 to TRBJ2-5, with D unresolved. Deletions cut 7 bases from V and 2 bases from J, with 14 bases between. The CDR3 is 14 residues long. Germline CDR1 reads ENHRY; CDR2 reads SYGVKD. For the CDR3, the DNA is TGTGCCATCACCCGAGGAGAGGAACAAGAGACCCAGTACTTC. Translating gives CAITRGEEQETQYF.

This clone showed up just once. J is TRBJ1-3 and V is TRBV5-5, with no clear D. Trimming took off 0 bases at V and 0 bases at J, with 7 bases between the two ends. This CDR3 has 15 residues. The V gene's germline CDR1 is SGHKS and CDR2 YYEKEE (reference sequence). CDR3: CASSLATDSGNTIYF. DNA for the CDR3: TGTGCCAGCAGCTTGGCCACGGACTCTGGAAACACCATATATTTT.

The CDR3 DNA reads as TGTGCCAGCAGCGTGGATAGCGGGGGACCCGGAGAGACCCAGTACTTC. It codes for CASSVDSGGPGETQYF. The V and J genes are TRBV9 and TRBJ2-5; TRBD2 agrees at 9 bases. This CDR3 region has 16 residues. With V trimmed by 2 bases and J by 4 bases, 9 bases remained unmatched. Germline CDR1 reads SGDLS; CDR2 reads YYNGEE.

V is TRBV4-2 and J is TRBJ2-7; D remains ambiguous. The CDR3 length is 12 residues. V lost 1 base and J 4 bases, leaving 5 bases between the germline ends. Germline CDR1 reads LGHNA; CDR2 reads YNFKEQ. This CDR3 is CASSQGRYEQYF. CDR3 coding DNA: TGTGCCAGCAGCCAAGGCCGTTACGAGCAGTACTTC.

In DNA, the CDR3 is TGTGCCAGCTCACCGCAACCAGGCGGGAGCTCCTACAATGAGCAGTTCTTC. Protein sequence: CASSPQPGGSSYNEQFF. This chain uses TRBV18 with TRBJ2-1; TRBD2 aligns across 7 bases. The CDR3 loop spans 17 amino acids. With V trimmed by 3 bases and J by 0 bases, 8 bases remained unmatched. CDR1 is KGHSH, CDR2 LQKENI, per germline.

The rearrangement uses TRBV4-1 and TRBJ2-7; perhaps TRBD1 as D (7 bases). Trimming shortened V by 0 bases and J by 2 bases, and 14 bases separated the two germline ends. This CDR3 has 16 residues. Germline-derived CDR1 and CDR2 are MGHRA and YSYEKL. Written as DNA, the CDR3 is TGCGCCAGCAGCCAAGATCCAGGGGGGTTGACCTACGAGCAGTACTTC. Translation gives CASSQDPGGLTYEQYF.

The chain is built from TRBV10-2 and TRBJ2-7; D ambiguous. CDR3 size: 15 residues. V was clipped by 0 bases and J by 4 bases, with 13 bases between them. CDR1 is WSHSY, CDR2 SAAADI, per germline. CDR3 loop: CASSESSGVAYEQYF. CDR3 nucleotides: TGCGCCAGCAGTGAGTCGAGTGGGGTGGCATACGAGCAGTACTTC.

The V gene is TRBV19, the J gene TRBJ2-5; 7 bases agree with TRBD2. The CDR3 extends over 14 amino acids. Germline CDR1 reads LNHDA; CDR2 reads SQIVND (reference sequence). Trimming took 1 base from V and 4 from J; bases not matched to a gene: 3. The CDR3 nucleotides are TGTGCCAGTAGTATAGGGGGGGGGTTAGAGACCCAGTACTTC. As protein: CASSIGGGLETQYF.

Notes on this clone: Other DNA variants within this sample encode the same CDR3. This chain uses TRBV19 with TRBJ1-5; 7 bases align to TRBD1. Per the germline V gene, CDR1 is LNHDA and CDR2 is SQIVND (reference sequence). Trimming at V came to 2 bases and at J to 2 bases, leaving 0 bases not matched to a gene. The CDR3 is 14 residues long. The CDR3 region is CASSITGGNQPQHF. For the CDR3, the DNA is TGTGCCAGTAGTATAACAGGGGGCAATCAGCCCCAGCATTTT.

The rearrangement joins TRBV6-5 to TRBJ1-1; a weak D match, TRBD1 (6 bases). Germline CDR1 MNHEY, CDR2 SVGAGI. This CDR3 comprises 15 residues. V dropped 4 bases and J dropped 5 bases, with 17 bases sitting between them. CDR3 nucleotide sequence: TGTGCCAGCAGTTCTCCGACCCAGGGGCTAACTGAAGCTTTCTTT. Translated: CASSSPTQGLTEAFF.

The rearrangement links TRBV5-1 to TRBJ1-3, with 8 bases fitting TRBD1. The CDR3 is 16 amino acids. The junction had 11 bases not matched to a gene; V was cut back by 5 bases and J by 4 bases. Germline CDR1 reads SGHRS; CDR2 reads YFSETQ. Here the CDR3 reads CASRERTGNTGNTIYF. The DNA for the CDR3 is TGCGCCAGCAGGGAGAGGACAGGGAATACCGGAAACACCATATATTTT.

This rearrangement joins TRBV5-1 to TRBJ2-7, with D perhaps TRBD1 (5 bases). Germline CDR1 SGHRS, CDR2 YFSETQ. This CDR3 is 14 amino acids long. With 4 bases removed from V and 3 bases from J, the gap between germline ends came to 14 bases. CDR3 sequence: CASSQAGIDYEQYF. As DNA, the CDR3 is TGCGCCAGCAGCCAAGCAGGGATCGACTACGAGCAGTACTTC.

In DNA, the CDR3 is TGTGCCAGCAGCTTGGACACAAGCTCTGGGGCCAACGTCCTGACTTTC. Amino acids: CASSLDTSSGANVLTF. The chain is built from TRBV5-4 and TRBJ2-6; D is ambiguous. Germline V gene lookup returns CDR1 SGHNT and CDR2 YYREEE (reference sequence). V was shortened by 0 bases and J by 0 bases, with 7 bases between the two germline ends. CDR3 length: 16 residues.

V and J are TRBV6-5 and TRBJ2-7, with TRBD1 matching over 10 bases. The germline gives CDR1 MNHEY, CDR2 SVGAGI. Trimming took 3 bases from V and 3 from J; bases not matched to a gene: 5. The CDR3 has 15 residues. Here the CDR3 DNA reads TGTGCCAGCAGTTATCAGGGACAGGGGATCTACGAGCAGTACTTC. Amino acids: CASSYQGQGIYEQYF.

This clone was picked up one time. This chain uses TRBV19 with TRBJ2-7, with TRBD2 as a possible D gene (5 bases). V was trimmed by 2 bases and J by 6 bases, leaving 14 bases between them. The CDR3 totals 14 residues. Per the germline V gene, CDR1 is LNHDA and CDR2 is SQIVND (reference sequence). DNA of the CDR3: TGTGCCAGTAGTATAAAACCGGGGTTATCCGAGCAGTACTTC. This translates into CASSIKPGLSEQYF.

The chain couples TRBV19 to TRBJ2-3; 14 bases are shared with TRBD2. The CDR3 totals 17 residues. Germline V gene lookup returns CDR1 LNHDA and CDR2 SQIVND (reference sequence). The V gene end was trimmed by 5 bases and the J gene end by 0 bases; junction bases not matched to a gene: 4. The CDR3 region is CASSGTSGGRSTDTQYF. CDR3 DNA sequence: TGTGCCAGTAGTGGGACTAGCGGGGGAAGAAGCACAGATACGCAGTATTTT.